Each of the 27 T cell receptor beta chains below was sequenced from the same sample in a study of blood T cell repertoires in COVID-19. The protocol was immunoSEQ multiplex PCR, while the TCRdb copy is restricted to in-frame clones and leaves out a portion. The sample shows fewer than 300,000 clones, over 70% of them seen only once. Sequencing was performed on peripheral blood. The receptors here all came from a woman aged 40 to 50 who had recovered from COVID-19.

The chain uses TRBV7-8 and TRBJ1-1; 7 nucleotides agree with TRBD1. The CDR3 has 14 residues. In germline, CDR1 is SGHVS, CDR2 FQNEAQ. J lost 1 base, V lost 7 bases, and 6 bases had no gene match. Here the CDR3 reads CASNRGTANTEAFF. For the CDR3, the DNA is TGTGCCAGCAACCGCGGGACAGCGAACACTGAAGCTTTCTTT. Looking up the rest from reference TRBV7-8 and TRBJ1-1 gives the full variable domain: GAGVSQSPRYKVAKRGQDVALRCDPISGHVSLFWYQQALGQGPEFLTYFQNEAQLDKSGLPSDRFFAERPEGSVSTLKIQRTQQEDSAVYLCASNRGTANTEAFFGQGTRLTVV.

On this clone: Other DNA sequences of this sample code for an identical CDR3. The chain recombines TRBV5-1 with TRBJ1-5, with D maybe TRBD1 (5 bases). Looked up from germline, CDR1 is SGHRS and CDR2 is YFSETQ. The V end was cut by 0 bases, the J end by 5 bases, with 6 bases between. The CDR3 is made up of 13 amino acids. The CDR3 coding sequence is TGCGCCAGCAGCTTGGCGGGGGATCAGCCCCAGCATTTT. Translated, it gives CASSLAGDQPQHF.

The gene calls are TRBV6-5 and TRBJ2-4, with 8 positions matching TRBD1. CDR1 and CDR2 (germline): MNHEY, SVGAGI. Trimming took 4 bases from V and 7 from J; bases not matched to a gene: 9. The CDR3 runs 15 residues. This CDR3 reads CASSFRTDRGNIQYF. DNA of the CDR3: TGTGCCAGCAGTTTCCGAACAGACAGGGGTAACATTCAGTACTTC.

This clone is a singleton in its sample. The V call is TRBV7-2, the J call TRBJ1-2, with D perhaps TRBD1 (5 bases). Between the trimmed V and J ends, which lost 5 bases and 5 bases, there was a span of 9 bases. Germline lookup yields CDR1 SGHTA and CDR2 FQGNSA. CDR3 length: 12 amino acids. For the CDR3, the DNA is TGTGCCAGCAGCCCGGACACTTATGGCTACACCTTC. Its protein is CASSPDTYGYTF. Looking up the rest from reference TRBV7-2 and TRBJ1-2 gives the full variable domain: GAGVSQSPSNKVTEKGKDVELRCDPISGHTALYWYRQSLGQGLEFLIYFQGNSAPDKSGLPSDRFSAERTGGSVSTLTIQRTQQEDSAVYLCASSPDTYGYTFGSGTRLTVV.

This sequence joins TRBV2 and TRBJ1-2; D gene unclear. Trimming cost V 8 bases and J 3 bases, with 22 bases left between them. Germline V gene sequence: CDR1 SNHLY, CDR2 FYNNEI. CDR3 size: 16 residues. This CDR3 is CASARGGQGSDYGYTF. CDR3 DNA sequence: TGTGCCAGCGCCCGAGGTGGTCAAGGCTCCGACTATGGCTACACCTTC.

V is TRBV9 and J is TRBJ2-2, with a tentative D call TRBD2 (6 bases). V dropped 4 bases and J dropped 2 bases, with 15 bases sitting between them. Germline CDR1 is SGDLS and CDR2 is YYNGEE. The CDR3 spans 16 residues. CDR3 loop: CASSPSGGENTGELFF. The CDR3, as DNA: TGTGCCAGCAGCCCCTCTGGCGGGGAAAACACCGGGGAGCTGTTTTTT.

The count of this clone is one. This chain joins TRBV29-1 and TRBJ1-2; 8 bases agree with TRBD1. J was trimmed by 8 bases and V by 1 base; bases with no gene match: 12. The CDR3 spans 15 residues. The V gene's germline CDR1 is SQVTM and CDR2 ANQGSEA. The CDR3 loop is CSVEVGRQGKRGYTF. The CDR3 nucleotides are TGCAGCGTTGAAGTGGGACGACAGGGGAAAAGGGGCTACACCTTC.

The rearrangement uses TRBV12-5 and TRBJ2-7; tentative D call: TRBD2 (6 bases). The CDR3 loop spans 13 amino acids. CDR1 is LGHNT and CDR2 is FRNRAP in the germline V gene. The ends were cut back, 6 bases at V and 3 bases at J, with 12 bases in the middle. CDR3 sequence (DNA): TGTGCTAGTGGGATGCGGGGCCTCTACGAGCAGTACTTC. It encodes CASGMRGLYEQYF.

This chain connects TRBV7-2 to TRBJ2-5; D unclear. The germline V and J ends were trimmed by 5 bases and 4 bases, with 8 bases remaining between them. Germline CDR1 SGHTA, CDR2 FQGNSA. The CDR3 contains 12 residues. CDR3 protein: CASSARPETQYF. The CDR3 DNA is TGTGCCAGCAGCGCTAGACCAGAGACCCAGTACTTC.

The V gene is TRBV30, the J gene TRBJ1-6; D possibly corresponds to TRBD1 (5 bases). CDR1 and CDR2 from the germline V gene are GTSNPN and SVGIG (reference sequence). The V end lost 0 bases, the J end lost 13 bases, and 13 bases lay between the germline ends. This CDR3 comprises 13 residues. DNA for the CDR3: TGTGCCTGGAGTGTACGGGTTCGGGGGCCCCTCCACTTT. Amino acids: CAWSVRVRGPLHF.

The CDR3: CASSQTGGGNSPLHF. DNA for the CDR3: TGTGCCAGCAGCCAAACCGGGGGAGGTAATTCACCCCTCCACTTT. V and J are TRBV9 and TRBJ1-6, with D possibly matching TRBD1 (5 bases). This CDR3 is 15 amino acids long. Germline values: CDR1 SGDLS, CDR2 YYNGEE. Trimming removed 4 bases from V and 6 bases from J, with 14 bases in between.

The chain is built from TRBV4-1 and TRBJ2-3; D gene unclear. Germline assignment: CDR1 MGHRA and CDR2 YSYEKL. Deletions cut 1 base from V and 6 bases from J, with 11 bases between. The CDR3 covers 14 residues. CDR3 amino acids: CASSQAKPGDTQYF. For the CDR3, the DNA is TGCGCCAGCAGCCAAGCCAAACCCGGGGATACGCAGTATTTT.

This chain uses TRBV6-2 or TRBV6-3 with TRBJ1-1; D is uncertain. Per germline, CDR1 MNHEY and CDR2 SVGEGT. The length of the CDR3 is 13 residues. V gave up 2 bases and J gave up 4 bases, with 8 bases separating them. The CDR3 reads CASSYPYGTEAFF. Written as DNA, the CDR3 is TGTGCCAGCAGTTACCCCTACGGCACTGAAGCTTTCTTT.

J is TRBJ1-1 and V is TRBV9, with D possibly matching TRBD1 (5 bases). The CDR3 runs to 14 residues. Between the trimmed V and J ends, which lost 4 bases and 1 base, there was a span of 11 bases. CDR1 and CDR2 from the germline V gene are SGDLS and YYNGEE. Here the CDR3 DNA reads TGTGCCAGCAGCTCGGGGGGGAAGAACACTGAAGCTTTCTTT. Encoded protein: CASSSGGKNTEAFF.

V and J are TRBV20-1 and TRBJ1-4; TRBD1 is a possible D gene (5 bases). The CDR3 totals 11 residues. From germline, CDR1 is DFQATT and CDR2 SNEGSKA (reference sequence). Trimming cost V 7 bases and J 6 bases, with 9 bases left between them. CDR3 loop: CSGGTDEKLFF. The CDR3 coding sequence is TGCAGTGGCGGGACGGATGAAAAACTGTTTTTT.

CDR3 sequence reads: CATSRGSEGWSYNSPLHF. The CDR3 bases are TGTGCCACCAGCAGAGGGTCGGAGGGGTGGTCCTATAATTCACCCCTCCACTTT. The gene calls are TRBV15 and TRBJ1-6; maybe TRBD1 (5 bases). The CDR3 has 18 residues. Germline CDR1 reads LNHNV; CDR2 reads YYDKDF (reference sequence). The ends were cut back, 1 base at V and 1 base at J, with 14 bases in the middle. Full variable domain (remainder filled in from reference TRBV15 and TRBJ1-6): DAMVIQNPRYQVTQFGKPVTLSCSQTLNHNVMYWYQQKSSQAPKLLFHYYDKDFNNEADTPDNFQSRRPNTSFCFLDIRSPGLGDTAMYLCATSRGSEGWSYNSPLHFGNGTRLTVT.

This clone was found a few times. DNA of the CDR3: TGTGCCAGCTCGCCCGTCGGAGGGTTGAACACCGGGGAGCTGTTTTTT. Its translation: CASSPVGGLNTGELFF. The chain has TRBV18 and TRBJ2-2, with D perhaps TRBD2 (6 bases). The germline V gene has CDR1 KGHSH and CDR2 LQKENI. V lost 6 bases, J lost 1 base, and 15 bases lay in between. This CDR3 spans 16 amino acids.

The chain is built from TRBV7-9 and TRBJ2-3; D unclear. The CDR3 is 12 residues long. Germline-derived CDR1 and CDR2 are SEHNR and FQNEAQ (reference sequence). Between the trimmed V and J ends, which lost 3 bases and 4 bases, there was a span of 5 bases. CDR3 DNA sequence: TGTGCCAGCAGCTTTGGCCCAGATACGCAGTATTTT. It yields the protein CASSFGPDTQYF. Full variable domain (outside the CDR3, taken from reference TRBV7-9 and TRBJ2-3): DTGVSQNPRHKITKRGQNVTFRCDPISEHNRLYWYRQTLGQGPEFLTYFQNEAQLEKSRLLSDRFSAERPKGSFSTLEIQRTEQGDSAMYLCASSFGPDTQYFGPGTRLTVL.

This chain uses TRBV27 with TRBJ2-4; TRBD1 matches at 8 bases. V was pared by 2 bases and J by 6 bases, with 3 bases of the junction left unmatched. The CDR3 has 14 residues. CDR1 and CDR2 from the germline V gene are MNHEY and SMNVEV (reference sequence). This CDR3 reads CASSLQGAANIQYF. The CDR3 coding sequence is TGTGCCAGCAGTTTACAGGGGGCGGCAAACATTCAGTACTTC.

The chain couples TRBV7-9 to TRBJ2-3, with D possibly TRBD2 on 5 matching bases. Trimming shortened V by 4 bases and J by 4 bases, and 9 bases separated the two germline ends. The CDR3 runs 13 residues. Looked up from germline, CDR1 is SEHNR and CDR2 is FQNEAQ (reference sequence). The CDR3 DNA reads TGTGCCAGCAGCTCCCGCGGGCCAGATACGCAGTATTTT. Translating gives CASSSRGPDTQYF.

The chain links TRBV7-3 to TRBJ2-1, with TRBD2 identical over 13 bases. Losses at the gene ends were 5 bases for V and 4 bases for J; bases not matched to a gene: 8. CDR1 SGHTA and CDR2 FQGTGA come from the germline V gene. This CDR3 is built from 17 residues. The CDR3: CASSKTSGGHQYNEQFF. CDR3 nucleotides: TGTGCCAGCAGCAAGACTAGCGGGGGGCATCAGTACAATGAGCAGTTCTTC. The full variable domain, its missing parts supplied by reference TRBV7-3 and TRBJ2-1, is GAGVSQTPSNKVTEKGKYVELRCDPISGHTALYWYRQSLGQGPEFLIYFQGTGAADDSGLPNDRFFAVRPEGSVSTLKIQRTERGDSAVYLCASSKTSGGHQYNEQFFGPGTRLTVL.

The rearrangement uses TRBV9 and TRBJ2-1, with 10 bases lining up with TRBD2. The length of the CDR3 is 13 residues. The junction had 8 bases not matched to a gene; V was cut back by 4 bases and J by 13 bases. Germline-derived CDR1 and CDR2 are SGDLS and YYNGEE. Here the CDR3 DNA reads TGTGCCAGCAGCTTGACTAGCGGGCGCCGACAGTTCTTC. Its protein product is CASSLTSGRRQFF.

The chain couples TRBV2 to TRBJ1-2; TRBD1 aligns across 9 bases. The CDR3 covers 13 residues. J lost 4 bases, V lost 11 bases, and 8 bases had no gene match. Germline lookup yields CDR1 SNHLY and CDR2 FYNNEI. The CDR3 coding sequence is TGTGCCGGCAACAGGGGGCTCGGCTATGGCTACACCTTC. Protein: CAGNRGLGYGYTF.

This chain connects TRBV18 to TRBJ1-2; 7 nucleotides agree with TRBD1. The CDR3 consists of 13 residues. The junction had 5 bases not matched to a gene; V was cut back by 4 bases and J by 6 bases. CDR1 and CDR2 from the germline V gene are KGHSH and LQKENI. The CDR3: CASSLDRDDGYTF. The DNA for the CDR3 is TGTGCCAGCTCACTTGACAGGGATGATGGCTACACCTTC.

The rearrangement links TRBV2 to TRBJ1-2; maybe TRBD1 (5 bases). CDR3 length: 11 residues. CDR1 is SNHLY and CDR2 is FYNNEI in the germline V gene. Trimming left V 4 bases short and J 6 bases short, with 6 bases between. The CDR3 DNA sequence: TGTGCCAGCAGTGGGGGCGATGGCTACACCTTC. Translated, it gives CASSGGDGYTF.

Turning to this clone: The same CDR3 can be traced to other DNA sequences in this sample. The genes are TRBV5-4 and TRBJ2-3; 11 bases are a match to TRBD2. Germline V gene lookup returns CDR1 SGHNT and CDR2 YYREEE (reference sequence). The V gene end was trimmed by 4 bases and the J gene end by 6 bases; junction bases not matched to a gene: 4. The CDR3 loop spans 14 amino acids. The CDR3 DNA reads TGTGCCAGCAGCCTAGCGGGGGGCCTGGATACGCAGTATTTT. This encodes CASSLAGGLDTQYF.

This clone was picked up one time. V and J are TRBV19 and TRBJ2-1; no reliable D call. The V gene lost 8 bases and the J gene lost 3 bases, with 14 bases spanning the gap. There are 14 residues in the CDR3. Germline values: CDR1 LNHDA, CDR2 SQIVND (reference sequence). This chain's CDR3 is CASGRGLYYNEQFF. The CDR3 bases are TGTGCCAGTGGTCGTGGGCTTTACTACAATGAGCAGTTCTTC.